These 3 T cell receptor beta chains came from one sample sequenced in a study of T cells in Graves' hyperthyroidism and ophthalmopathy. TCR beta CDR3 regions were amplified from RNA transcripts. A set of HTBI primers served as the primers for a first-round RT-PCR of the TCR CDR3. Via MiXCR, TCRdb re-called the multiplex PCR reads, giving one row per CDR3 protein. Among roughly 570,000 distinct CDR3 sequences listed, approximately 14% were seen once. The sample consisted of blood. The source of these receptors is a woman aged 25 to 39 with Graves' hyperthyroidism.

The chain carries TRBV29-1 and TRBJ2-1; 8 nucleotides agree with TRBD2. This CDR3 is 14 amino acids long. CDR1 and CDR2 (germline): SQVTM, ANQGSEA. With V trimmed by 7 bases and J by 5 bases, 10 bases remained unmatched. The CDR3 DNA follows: TGCAGCGGCGGGAGGCCCGTCGATCACAATGAGCAGTTCTTC. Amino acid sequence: CSGGRPVDHNEQFF.

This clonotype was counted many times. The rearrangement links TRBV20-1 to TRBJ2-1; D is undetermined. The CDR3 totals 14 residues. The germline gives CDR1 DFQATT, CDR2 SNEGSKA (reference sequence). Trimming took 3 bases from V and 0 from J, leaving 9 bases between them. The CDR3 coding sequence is TGCAGTGCTAGTTTACGGAACTCCTACAATGAGCAGTTCTTC. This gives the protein CSASLRNSYNEQFF.

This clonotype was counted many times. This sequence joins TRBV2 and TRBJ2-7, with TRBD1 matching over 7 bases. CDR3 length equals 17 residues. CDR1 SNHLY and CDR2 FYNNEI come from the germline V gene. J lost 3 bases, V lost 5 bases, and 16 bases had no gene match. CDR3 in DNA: TGTGCCAGCAGTCGACCGCTTCCCGGGACAGCCGACTACGAGCAGTACTTC. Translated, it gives CASSRPLPGTADYEQYF.